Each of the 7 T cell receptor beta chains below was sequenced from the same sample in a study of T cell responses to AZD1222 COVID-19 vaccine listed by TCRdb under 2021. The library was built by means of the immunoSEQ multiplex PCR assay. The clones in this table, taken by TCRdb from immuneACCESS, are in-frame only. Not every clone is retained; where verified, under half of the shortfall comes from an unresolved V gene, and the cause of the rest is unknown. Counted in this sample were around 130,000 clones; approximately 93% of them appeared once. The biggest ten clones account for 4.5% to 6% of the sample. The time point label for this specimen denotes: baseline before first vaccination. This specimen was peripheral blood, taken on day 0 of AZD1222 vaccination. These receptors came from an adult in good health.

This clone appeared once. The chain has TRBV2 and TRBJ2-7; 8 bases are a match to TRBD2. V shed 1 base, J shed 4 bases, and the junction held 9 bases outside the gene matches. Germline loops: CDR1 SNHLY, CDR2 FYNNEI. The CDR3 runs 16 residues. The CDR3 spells CASSEGSAGGGYEQYF. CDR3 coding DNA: TGTGCCAGCAGTGAAGGCTCGGCGGGAGGTGGGTACGAGCAGTACTTC.

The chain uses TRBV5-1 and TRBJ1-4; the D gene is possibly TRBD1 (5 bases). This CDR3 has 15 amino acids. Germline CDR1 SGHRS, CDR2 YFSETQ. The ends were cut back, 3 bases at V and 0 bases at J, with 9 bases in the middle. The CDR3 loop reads CASSSTGSTNEKLFF. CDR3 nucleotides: TGCGCCAGCAGCTCCACAGGATCAACTAATGAAAAACTGTTTTTT. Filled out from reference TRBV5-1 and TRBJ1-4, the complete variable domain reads KAGVTQTPRYLIKTRGQQVTLSCSPISGHRSVSWYQQTPGQGLQFLFEYFSETQRNKGNFPGRFSGRQFSNSRSEMNVSTLELGDSALYLCASSSTGSTNEKLFFGSGTQLSVL.

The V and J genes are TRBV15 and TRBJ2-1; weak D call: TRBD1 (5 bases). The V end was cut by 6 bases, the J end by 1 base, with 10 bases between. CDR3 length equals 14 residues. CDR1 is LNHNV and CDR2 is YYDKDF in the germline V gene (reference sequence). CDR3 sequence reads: CATRIPGSYNEQFF. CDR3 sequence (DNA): TGTGCCACCAGAATCCCAGGGTCCTACAATGAGCAGTTCTTC.

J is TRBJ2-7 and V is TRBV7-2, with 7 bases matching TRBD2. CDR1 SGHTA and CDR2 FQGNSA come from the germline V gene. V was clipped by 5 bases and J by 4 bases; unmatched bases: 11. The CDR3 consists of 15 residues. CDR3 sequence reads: CASSQRAGVGYEQYF. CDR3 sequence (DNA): TGTGCCAGCAGCCAAAGGGCGGGAGTGGGGTACGAGCAGTACTTC.

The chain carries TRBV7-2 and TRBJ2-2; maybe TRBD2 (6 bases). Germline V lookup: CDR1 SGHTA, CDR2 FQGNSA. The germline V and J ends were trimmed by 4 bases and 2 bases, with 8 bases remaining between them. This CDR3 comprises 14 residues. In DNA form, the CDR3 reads TGTGCCAGCAGCTGGACTAAAAACACCGGGGAGCTGTTTTTT. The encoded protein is CASSWTKNTGELFF.

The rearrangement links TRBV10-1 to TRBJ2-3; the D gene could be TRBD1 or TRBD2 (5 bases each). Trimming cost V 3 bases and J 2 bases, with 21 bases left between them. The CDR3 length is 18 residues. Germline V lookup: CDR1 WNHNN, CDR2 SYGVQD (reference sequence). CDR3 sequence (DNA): TGCGCCAGCAGTGACCGACGGATTAAGTCGGGGCCCACAGATACGCAGTATTTT. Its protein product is CASSDRRIKSGPTDTQYF.

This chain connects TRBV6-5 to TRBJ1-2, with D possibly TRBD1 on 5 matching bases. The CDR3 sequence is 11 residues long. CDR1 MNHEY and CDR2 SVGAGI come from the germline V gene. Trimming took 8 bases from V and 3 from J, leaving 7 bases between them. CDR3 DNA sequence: TGTGCCAGCTTAGGGGACTATGGCTACACCTTC. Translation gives CASLGDYGYTF.